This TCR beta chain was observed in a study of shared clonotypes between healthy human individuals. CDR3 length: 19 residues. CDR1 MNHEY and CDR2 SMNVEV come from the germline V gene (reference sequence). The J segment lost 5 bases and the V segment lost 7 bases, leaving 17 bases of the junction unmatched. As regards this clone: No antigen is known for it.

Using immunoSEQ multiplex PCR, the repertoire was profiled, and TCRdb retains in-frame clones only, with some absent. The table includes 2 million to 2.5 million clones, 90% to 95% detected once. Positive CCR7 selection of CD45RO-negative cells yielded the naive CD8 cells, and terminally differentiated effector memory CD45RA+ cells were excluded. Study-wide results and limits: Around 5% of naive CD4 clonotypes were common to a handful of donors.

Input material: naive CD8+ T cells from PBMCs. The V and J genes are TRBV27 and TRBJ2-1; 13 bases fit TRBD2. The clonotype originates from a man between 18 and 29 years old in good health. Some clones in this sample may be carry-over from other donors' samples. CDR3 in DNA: TGTGCCAGCACCCCCCGAGGACTAGCGGGAGTTCAGGAGGACAATGAGCAGTTCTTC. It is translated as CASTPRGLAGVQEDNEQFF.